The 21 T cell receptor beta chains in this list originate from one sample, sequenced in a study of blood T cells in healthy people across ages. The second PCR ran about 6 to 12 cycles with a sample-barcoded 5' primer and J-beta primers. TCRdb re-analysed the 5' RACE reads in MiXCR, keeping a single row per CDR3 protein. The sample lists 1.5 million to 1.9 million distinct CDR3 sequences; less than 45% were seen once. Sequenced material: blood. These receptors came from a young woman in good health.

V usage is TRBV18 and J usage is TRBJ2-7; D is ambiguous. Germline lookup yields CDR1 KGHSH and CDR2 LQKENI. The CDR3 extends over 14 amino acids. V dropped 1 base and J dropped 3 bases, with 10 bases sitting between them. This chain's CDR3 is CASSPLSQHYEQYF. Here the CDR3 DNA reads TGTGCCAGCTCACCACTCTCCCAGCACTACGAGCAGTACTTC.

The sample holds one count of this clonotype. J is TRBJ1-1 and V is TRBV14, with TRBD1 as a possible D gene (6 bases). The V and J ends lost 4 bases and 1 base respectively, with 10 bases between them. CDR3 length: 14 residues. Germline V gene data show CDR1 as SGHDN and CDR2 as FVKESK. The CDR3 DNA sequence: TGTGCCAGCAGCCGCCGGGACAAGAACACTGAAGCTTTCTTT. Its translation is CASSRRDKNTEAFF.

This clonotype has a handful of counts. The V and J genes are TRBV29-1 and TRBJ2-1; D tentatively reads TRBD1 or TRBD2 (5 bases each). V was shortened by 7 bases and J by 5 bases, with 15 bases between the two germline ends. Looked up from germline, CDR1 is SQVTM and CDR2 is ANQGSEA. CDR3 length equals 13 residues. Here the CDR3 DNA reads TGCAGCGCAACCTGGGACGTCCACAATGAGCAGTTCTTC. Translated, it gives CSATWDVHNEQFF.

The chain recombines TRBV4-2 with TRBJ2-3; D ambiguous. In germline, CDR1 is LGHNA, CDR2 YNFKEQ. The CDR3 has 12 amino acids. V was shortened by 5 bases and J by 9 bases, with 12 bases between the two germline ends. The CDR3 protein is CASSEAGPTQYF. For the CDR3, the DNA is TGTGCCAGCAGCGAGGCCGGGCCCACGCAGTATTTT.

V gene TRBV6-6 combines with J gene TRBJ2-7; TRBD1 agrees at 7 bases. This CDR3 comprises 12 residues. The germline gives CDR1 MNHNY, CDR2 SVGAGI (reference sequence). J gave up 3 bases and V 11 bases, and 7 bases lay outside the gene matches. Here the CDR3 reads CAARRDSYEQYF. For the CDR3, the DNA is TGTGCCGCTCGAAGGGACAGCTACGAGCAGTACTTC.

The chain uses TRBV20-1 and TRBJ2-1, with 7 bases matching TRBD2. CDR3 length equals 15 residues. CDR1 is DFQATT and CDR2 is SNEGSKA in the germline V gene (reference sequence). The ends lost 6 bases at V and 3 bases at J; junction bases unmatched: 11. CDR3 loop: CSAQAAGVIYNEQFF. The CDR3 nucleotides read TGCAGTGCCCAGGCGGCGGGAGTTATCTACAATGAGCAGTTCTTC.

This chain connects TRBV7-2 to TRBJ2-2; TRBD2 is a possible D gene (5 bases). Germline V gene lookup returns CDR1 SGHTA and CDR2 FQGNSA. The V and J ends lost 0 bases and 5 bases respectively, with 10 bases between them. The CDR3 has 15 amino acids. CDR3 sequence reads: CASSLASAGTGELFF. CDR3 sequence (DNA): TGTGCCAGCAGCTTAGCTTCCGCGGGTACCGGGGAGCTGTTTTTT.

In its sample, this clonotype was seen a few times. The chain couples TRBV7-3 to TRBJ2-3; no firm D call. Looked up from germline, CDR1 is SGHTA and CDR2 is FQGTGA. CDR3 size: 13 residues. V lost 5 bases to trimming and J lost 4 bases, with 10 bases between them. Here the CDR3 reads CASSLNPSDTQYF. CDR3 nucleotide sequence: TGTGCCAGCAGCCTAAATCCCTCAGATACGCAGTATTTT. The whole variable domain, remainder taken from reference TRBV7-3 and TRBJ2-3, is GAGVSQTPSNKVTEKGKYVELRCDPISGHTALYWYRQSLGQGPEFLIYFQGTGAADDSGLPNDRFFAVRPEGSVSTLKIQRTERGDSAVYLCASSLNPSDTQYFGPGTRLTVL.

This clonotype was observed a handful of times. The chain joins TRBV9 to TRBJ2-1; 8 positions match TRBD2. The V and J ends lost 1 base and 4 bases, in that order; junction bases with no gene match: 10. The CDR3 consists of 17 residues. Germline CDR1 and CDR2: SGDLS and YYNGEE. The CDR3 protein is CASSVRAGGLIYNEQFF. The CDR3 nucleotides read TGTGCCAGCAGCGTAAGGGCGGGGGGCCTCATATACAATGAGCAGTTCTTC.

At least ten counts were recorded for this clonotype. The rearrangement uses TRBV6-5 and TRBJ1-1; D might be TRBD1 (6 bases). Germline CDR1 reads MNHEY; CDR2 reads SVGAGI. With 5 bases removed from V and 5 bases from J, the gap between germline ends came to 12 bases. The length of the CDR3 is 13 residues. CDR3 bases: TGTGCCAGCAGTCTGGACAGCAGGACTGAAGCTTTCTTT. This sequence encodes CASSLDSRTEAFF.

The chain has TRBV9 and TRBJ1-2, with 8 bases that match TRBD1. Trimming removed 3 bases from V and 1 base from J; junction bases left unmatched: 5. This CDR3 comprises 15 residues. The germline V gene has CDR1 SGDLS and CDR2 YYNGEE. The CDR3 nucleotides are TGTGCCAGCAGCGCGTCCGGACAGGGTAACTATGGCTACACCTTC. The encoded protein is CASSASGQGNYGYTF.

This clonotype was counted at least ten times. The chain is built from TRBV29-1 and TRBJ1-2; D not certain. This CDR3 contains 11 residues. The germline V gene encodes CDR1 SQVTM and CDR2 ANQGSEA. The V gene lost 4 bases and the J gene lost 8 bases, with 11 bases spanning the gap. CDR3 region: CSVGDGRGYTF. The CDR3 coding sequence is TGCAGCGTTGGCGACGGTCGGGGCTACACCTTC. The full variable domain, completed using reference TRBV29-1 and TRBJ1-2, is SAVISQKPSRDICQRGTSLTIQCQVDSQVTMMFWYRQQPGQSLTLIATANQGSEATYESGFVIDKFPISRPNLTFSTLTVSNMSPEDSSIYLCSVGDGRGYTFGSGTRLTVV.

Of note for this clonotype: Compared with germline, one end of the junction differs, possibly owing to a read error. The V gene is TRBV6-1, the J gene TRBJ1-2, with 10 bases that match TRBD1. CDR1 is MNHNS and CDR2 is SASEGT in the germline V gene. CDR3 size: 14 residues. In nucleotides, the CDR3 is TGTGCCAGCAATCCGACAGGGGGCAACTATGACTACACCTTC. This codes for CASNPTGGNYDYTF.

This clonotype has just one count. This rearrangement joins TRBV7-8 to TRBJ2-7, with 10 bases that match TRBD2. The CDR3 length is 13 residues. With 2 bases clipped from V and 5 bases from J, the junction kept 0 bases outside the gene matches. Germline lookup yields CDR1 SGHVS and CDR2 FQNEAQ. This chain's CDR3 is CASSLLAGDEQYF. The CDR3 bases are TGTGCCAGCAGCTTACTAGCGGGGGACGAGCAGTACTTC.

This clonotype has only a few counts. One base away lies a much larger clone, so this may be a sequencing read error. CDR3 residues: CASSPRARVYEQYF. As DNA, the CDR3 is TGTGCCAGCAGCCCCCGGGCCAGGGTCTACGAGCAGTACTTC. The gene calls are TRBV27 and TRBJ2-7; a possible D gene is TRBD1 (5 bases). CDR1 and CDR2 (germline): MNHEY, SMNVEV (reference sequence). The CDR3 totals 14 residues. Trimming left V 6 bases short and J 3 bases short, with 15 bases between.

The chain uses TRBV10-2 and TRBJ1-1, with D possibly matching TRBD1 (5 bases). With 1 base removed from V and 0 bases from J, the gap between germline ends came to 12 bases. Germline V lookup: CDR1 WSHSY, CDR2 SAAADI. This CDR3 contains 16 residues. The CDR3 nucleotides are TGCGCCAGCAGTGAGTTGGGGGAGGGAATGAACACTGAAGCTTTCTTT. It translates to CASSELGEGMNTEAFF.

This clonotype has just a few counts. The genes are TRBV7-2 and TRBJ1-2; D unresolved. V was clipped by 0 bases and J by 6 bases, with 14 bases between them. Germline V gives CDR1 SGHTA, CDR2 FQGNSA. This CDR3 region has 15 residues. This chain's CDR3 is CASSLATQRAHGYTF. Here the CDR3 DNA reads TGTGCCAGCAGCTTAGCGACGCAACGTGCTCATGGCTACACCTTC. The full variable domain, rest sourced from reference TRBV7-2 and TRBJ1-2, is GAGVSQSPSNKVTEKGKDVELRCDPISGHTALYWYRQSLGQGLEFLIYFQGNSAPDKSGLPSDRFSAERTGGSVSTLTIQRTQQEDSAVYLCASSLATQRAHGYTFGSGTRLTVV.

This clonotype was found a few times. V usage is TRBV27 and J usage is TRBJ2-3; D perhaps matches TRBD1 (6 bases). The V end was cut by 0 bases, the J end by 10 bases, with 11 bases between. The CDR3 is 13 amino acids. The V gene's germline CDR1 is MNHEY and CDR2 SMNVEV (reference sequence). The CDR3 nucleotides read TGTGCCAGCAGTTTATCTCTACAGGGCGCGCAGTATTTT. It encodes CASSLSLQGAQYF.

In this sample, this clonotype turned up a few times. J is TRBJ2-7 and V is TRBV12-3 or TRBV12-4; possible D gene TRBD2, 5 bases. V shed 5 bases and J shed 4 bases, with 15 bases lying between them. The CDR3 covers 14 residues. The CDR3 sequence: CASSLIGMGYEQYF. The CDR3 DNA is TGTGCCAGCAGTCTGATCGGGATGGGGTACGAGCAGTACTTC.

This clonotype was counted a few times. This chain uses TRBV12-3 or TRBV12-4 with TRBJ1-1; D gene unclear. The CDR3 is made up of 17 amino acids. V lost 6 bases and J 0 bases, leaving 20 bases between the germline ends. CDR3 sequence (DNA): TGTGCCAGCAGCGCCGTCGGGTTATCCCGAATGAACACTGAAGCTTTCTTT. Its translation: CASSAVGLSRMNTEAFF.

The chain links TRBV29-1 to TRBJ2-7; 8 positions match TRBD1. V was pared by 2 bases and J by 2 bases, with 5 bases of the junction left unmatched. Germline V lookup: CDR1 SQVTM, CDR2 ANQGSEA. The CDR3 runs to 14 residues. The CDR3 loop reads CSVERGRGPYEQYF. CDR3 nucleotide sequence: TGCAGCGTTGAAAGGGGCAGGGGGCCCTACGAGCAGTACTTC.